This T cell receptor (beta chain) was captured by sequencing in a study of shared clonotypes between healthy human individuals. Sequencing used immunoSEQ multiplex PCR; TCRdb keeps in-frame clones, though not all of them. The data contain some 2.1 million clones, roughly 94% of them singletons. Study results and limitations: Enrolling few donors narrowed the genetic and exposure-history diversity that was represented. Tissues were not sampled, only blood, and their repertoires likely differ.

CD45RO-negative, CCR7-selected cells formed the naive CD8 fraction, which excluded terminally differentiated effector memory CD45RA+ cells. This CDR3 is 16 amino acids long. J gave up 2 bases and V 2 bases, and 9 bases lay outside the gene matches. Germline assignment: CDR1 MNHEY and CDR2 SMNVEV (reference sequence). As to this clone: Its antigen is undetermined.

Sequenced material: naive CD8+ T cells sorted from blood. This clonotype originated in a man aged 18-30 years in good health. The V gene is TRBV27, the J gene TRBJ2-7; 7 nucleotides align to TRBD1. The CDR3 protein is CASSLVPRQGPYEQYF. Here the CDR3 DNA reads TGTGCCAGCAGTTTAGTACCCAGACAGGGTCCCTACGAGCAGTACTTC.